The text below deals with one TCR beta chain. This sample was included in a study of radiotherapy plus CTLA-4 blockade in lung cancer. Across the whole study: Objective responses emerged in about 20% of patients, and 31% attained disease control.

The CDR3 is 15 residues long. With 7 bases clipped from V and 2 bases from J, the junction kept 9 bases outside the gene matches. Germline values: CDR1 MNHEY, CDR2 SVGAGI. Produced via immunoSEQ multiplex PCR; TCRdb's table is partial and in-frame only. The top ten hold about 23% of the sample, which has 70,000 to 90,000 clones, about four fifths seen once. Here the sequenced sample was peripheral blood, taken from a patient treated with radiotherapy plus ipilimumab. The rearrangement uses TRBV6-5 and TRBJ2-7, with 9 bases that match TRBD1. The receptor was isolated from a human donor with non-small cell lung cancer whose response to radiotherapy plus ipilimumab could not be evaluated. Some clones in this sample may be carry-over from other donors' samples. Written as DNA, the CDR3 is TGTGCCAGCACCCACAGGGGGCCCTTCACCTACGAGCAGTACTTC. Translating gives CASTHRGPFTYEQYF.